The rows below give T cell receptor beta chains drawn from one sample of a study of blood T cells in healthy people across ages. TCRdb reprocessed the 5' RACE reads via MiXCR and lists one record per CDR3 protein. The top ten hold about 10% of the sample, which has under 2 million distinct CDR3 sequences, about 31% seen once. Source material: blood. The origin of the receptors is a woman in her twenties or thirties in good health. Both conserved end residues are part of each CDR3. Each record gives: V gene, D gene, J gene, clone size, CDR3 protein, CDR3 DNA. D genes are given only for firm matches. Size tells how often a clone was seen (once, few, many) or the class of an expanded clone, and some rows leave it out.

TRBV29-1	NA	TRBJ2-7	many	CSVIGLAYEQYF	TGCAGCGTTATTGGCTTAGCCTACGAGCAGTACTTC
TRBV20-1	NA	TRBJ2-5	few	CSARVWVQETQYF	TGCAGTGCTAGAGTCTGGGTTCAAGAGACCCAGTACTTC
TRBV29-1	TRBD1	TRBJ2-1	many	CSVVGTGGYNEQFF	TGCAGCGTGGTCGGGACAGGGGGCTACAATGAGCAGTTCTTC
TRBV9	NA	TRBJ2-7	NA	CASSVSGDSRYEQYF	TGTGCCAGCAGCGTATCGGGGGACTCTCGCTACGAGCAGTACTTC
TRBV27	NA	TRBJ2-3	NA	CASSLLGAQSDTQYF	TGTGCCAGCAGTTTACTGGGGGCTCAATCAGATACGCAGTATTTT
TRBV9	TRBD1	TRBJ2-5	NA	CASSATSRDRGTQYF	TGTGCCAGCAGCGCCACGTCCCGGGACAGGGGGACCCAGTACTTC
TRBV20-1	NA	TRBJ1-1	few	CSAREPGHTEAFF	TGCAGTGCTAGAGAGCCGGGCCATACTGAAGCTTTCTTT
TRBV7-9	TRBD1	TRBJ2-5	NA	CASSLRRDRVRLPQETQYF	TGTGCCAGCAGCTTACGCAGGGACAGGGTTAGACTCCCACAAGAGACCCAGTACTTC
TRBV6-6	TRBD2	TRBJ2-7	few	CASSYSISGGAYEQYF	TGTGCCAGCAGTTACTCGATAAGCGGGGGGGCCTACGAGCAGTACTTC
TRBV19	NA	TRBJ2-1	NA	CASSIGGARNNEQFF	TGTGCCAGTAGTATAGGGGGGGCCCGGAACAATGAGCAGTTCTTC
TRBV6-6	NA	TRBJ1-5	NA	CASSDEEGNQPQHF	TGTGCCAGTTCTGATGAAGAGGGCAATCAGCCCCAGCATTTT
TRBV6-2/TRBV6-3	NA	TRBJ2-7	once	CASSYRGQLLSEQYF	TGTGCCAGCAGTTACCGAGGACAGCTTTTGAGCGAGCAGTACTTC
TRBV20-1	TRBD2	TRBJ2-7	few	CSARGGGGDSYEQYF	TGCAGTGCTAGAGGGGGGGGAGGGGACTCCTACGAGCAGTACTTC
TRBV6-2/TRBV6-3	NA	TRBJ2-3	NA	CASSYLNGGTDTQYF	TGTGCCAGCAGTTATCTCAACGGGGGCACAGATACGCAGTATTTT
TRBV11-2	TRBD1	TRBJ2-7	NA	CAGSFPGQDPNYEQYF	TGTGCCGGCAGCTTTCCGGGACAGGACCCTAACTACGAGCAGTACTTC
TRBV5-1	NA	TRBJ2-3	few	CASSSHLEDTQYF	TGCGCCAGCAGCTCGCACCTCGAGGATACGCAGTATTTT
TRBV4-1	TRBD2	TRBJ2-7	NA	CASGQDNLAGGLEQYF	TGCGCCAGCGGCCAAGATAATCTAGCGGGAGGTCTCGAGCAGTACTTC
TRBV12-3/TRBV12-4	NA	TRBJ2-5	NA	CASNTRGEEETQYF	TGTGCCAGCAATACCCGAGGGGAGGAGGAGACCCAGTACTTC
TRBV5-1	NA	TRBJ2-5	NA	CASSLGGTYQETQYF	TGCGCCAGCAGCTTGGGCGGGACCTACCAAGAGACCCAGTACTTC
TRBV28	NA	TRBJ1-1	few	CASSFWQIETMNTEAFF	TGTGCCAGCAGTTTCTGGCAGATAGAGACTATGAACACTGAAGCTTTCTTT
TRBV25-1	NA	TRBJ1-4	NA	CVSSDAVGNNEKLFF	TGTGTCAGCAGTGACGCGGTCGGGAACAATGAAAAACTGTTTTTT
TRBV3-1	TRBD1	TRBJ2-7	NA	CASSLSGTGGEQYF	TGTGCCAGCAGCCTCTCCGGGACAGGGGGCGAGCAGTACTTC
TRBV29-1	TRBD1	TRBJ1-4	NA	CSVKGQTNEKLFF	TGCAGCGTTAAGGGACAGACTAATGAAAAACTGTTTTTT
TRBV29-1	NA	TRBJ1-1	NA	CSVDTGAFF	TGCAGCGTTGATACTGGAGCTTTCTTT
TRBV29-1	NA	TRBJ1-2	few	CSVDGARGPDGYTF	TGCAGCGTTGACGGGGCCAGGGGACCTGATGGCTACACCTTC
TRBV5-1	NA	TRBJ1-2	few	CASSLESAYGYTF	TGCGCCAGCAGCTTGGAGTCAGCATATGGCTACACCTTC
TRBV7-3	NA	TRBJ1-1	NA	CASSFGGEGEAFF	TGTGCCAGCAGCTTTGGGGGGGAAGGGGAAGCTTTCTTT
TRBV9	NA	TRBJ2-7	once	CASSAVGGPEYEQYF	TGTGCCAGCAGCGCCGTCGGGGGGCCTGAATACGAGCAGTACTTC
TRBV6-1	TRBD2	TRBJ2-1	many	CASSEAGGGNEQFF	TGTGCCAGCAGTGAGGCGGGAGGGGGCAATGAGCAGTTCTTC
TRBV18	NA	TRBJ1-2	NA	CASFGVQLHFYGYTF	TGTGCCAGCTTTGGGGTCCAGCTGCACTTCTATGGCTACACCTTC
TRBV2	NA	TRBJ2-5	NA	CASSAAGQKKETQYF	TGTGCCAGCAGTGCGGCGGGACAGAAAAAAGAGACCCAGTACTTC
TRBV28	NA	TRBJ2-5	few	CASSLLPPRETQYF	TGTGCCAGCAGTTTACTACCCCCTAGAGAGACCCAGTACTTC
TRBV5-1	TRBD1	TRBJ2-1	NA	CASRQGMSLHNEQFF	TGCGCCAGTCGACAGGGAATGAGTTTGCACAATGAGCAGTTCTTC
TRBV7-2	NA	TRBJ2-3	NA	CASSLVPGVGTDTQYF	TGTGCCAGCAGCTTGGTACCGGGAGTGGGCACAGATACGCAGTATTTT
TRBV4-2	TRBD2	TRBJ2-1	many	CASSQELAGNREQFF	TGTGCCAGCAGCCAGGAACTAGCGGGAAATCGCGAGCAGTTCTTC
TRBV20-1	NA	TRBJ2-7	NA	CSARDPTHYERYF	TGCAGTGCTAGAGATCCCACCCACTACGAGCGGTACTTC
TRBV20-1	TRBD2	TRBJ2-7	NA	CSARPGGAYEQYF	TGCAGTGCTAGACCCGGGGGGGCCTACGAGCAGTACTTC
TRBV2	NA	TRBJ1-2	NA	CASSFRDMYGYTF	TGTGCCAGCTCCTTCCGGGACATGTATGGCTACACCTTC
TRBV29-1	NA	TRBJ2-5	few	CSVDGWGETQYF	TGCAGCGTTGATGGTTGGGGAGAGACCCAGTACTTC